The clone carrying this T cell receptor (beta chain) was seen a few times. Its antigen remains unknown. The sample is drawn from a study of T cell responses to AZD1222 COVID-19 vaccine. Study results and limitations: Recipients of AZD1222 seropositive at baseline numbered only 5 to 7. The donors showed a predominance of white British ancestry and of females, with possible underestimation of clonal diversity. CD4 TCRs associated with vaccination spanned spike, dominating at 160-218 and 743-854.

With 4 bases removed from V and 5 bases from J, the gap between germline ends came to 15 bases. Per the germline V gene, CDR1 is SGHNT and CDR2 is YYREEE (reference sequence). The CDR3 is 14 amino acids. Some clones are missing from TCRdb's copy, which holds only in-frame ones; the method was immunoSEQ multiplex PCR. Counted here are some 150,000 clones, about 85% occurring once; the ten biggest clones make up 2.5% to 4%. The clonotype was recovered from an adult in good health. The rearrangement links TRBV5-4 to TRBJ1-1; D possibly corresponds to TRBD1 (6 bases). This specimen was peripheral blood, taken on day 0 of AZD1222 vaccination. The CDR3 spells CASSITGAATEAFF. CDR3 coding DNA: TGTGCCAGCAGCATAACGGGGGCGGCAACTGAAGCTTTCTTT. The entire variable domain, with the rest obtained from reference TRBV5-4 and TRBJ1-1, is as follows: ETGVTQSPTHLIKTRGQQVTLRCSSQSGHNTVSWYQQALGQGPQFIFQYYREEENGRGNFPPRFSGLQFPNYSSELNVNALELDDSALYLCASSITGAATEAFFGQGTRLTVV.